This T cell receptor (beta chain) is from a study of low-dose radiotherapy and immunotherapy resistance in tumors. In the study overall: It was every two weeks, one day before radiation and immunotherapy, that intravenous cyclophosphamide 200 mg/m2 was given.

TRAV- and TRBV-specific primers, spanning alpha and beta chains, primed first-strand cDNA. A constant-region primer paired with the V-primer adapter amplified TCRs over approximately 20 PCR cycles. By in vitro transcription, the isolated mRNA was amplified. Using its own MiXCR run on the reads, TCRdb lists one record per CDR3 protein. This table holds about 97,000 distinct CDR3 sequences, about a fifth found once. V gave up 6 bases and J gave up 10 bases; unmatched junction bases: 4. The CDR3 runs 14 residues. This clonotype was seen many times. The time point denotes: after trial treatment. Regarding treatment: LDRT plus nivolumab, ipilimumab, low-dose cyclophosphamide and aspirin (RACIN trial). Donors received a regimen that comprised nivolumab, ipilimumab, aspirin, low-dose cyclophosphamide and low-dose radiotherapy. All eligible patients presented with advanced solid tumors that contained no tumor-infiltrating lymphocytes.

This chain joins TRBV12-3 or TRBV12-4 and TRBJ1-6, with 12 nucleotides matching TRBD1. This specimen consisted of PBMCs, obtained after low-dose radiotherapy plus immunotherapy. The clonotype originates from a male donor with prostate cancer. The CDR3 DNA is TGTGCCAGCAGGGGACAGGGGGCAGGGTCACCCCTCCACTTT. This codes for CASRGQGAGSPLHF.